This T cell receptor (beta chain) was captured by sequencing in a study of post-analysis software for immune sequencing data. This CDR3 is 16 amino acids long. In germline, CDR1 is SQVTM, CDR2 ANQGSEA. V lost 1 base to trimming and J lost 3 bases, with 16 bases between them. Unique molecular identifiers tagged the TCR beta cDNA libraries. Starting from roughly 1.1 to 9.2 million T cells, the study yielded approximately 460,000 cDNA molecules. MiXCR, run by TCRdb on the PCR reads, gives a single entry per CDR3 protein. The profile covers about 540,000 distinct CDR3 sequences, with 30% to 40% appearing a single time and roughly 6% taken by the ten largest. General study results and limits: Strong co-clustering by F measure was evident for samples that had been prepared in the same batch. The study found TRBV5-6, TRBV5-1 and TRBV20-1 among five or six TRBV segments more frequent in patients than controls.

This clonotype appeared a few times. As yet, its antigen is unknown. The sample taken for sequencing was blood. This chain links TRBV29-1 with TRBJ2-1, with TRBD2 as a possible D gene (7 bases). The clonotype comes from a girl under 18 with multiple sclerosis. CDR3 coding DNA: TGCAGCGTTGAAGGGGGAGGGGGGGGCGGCTACAATGAGCAGTTCTTC. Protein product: CSVEGGGGGGYNEQFF.